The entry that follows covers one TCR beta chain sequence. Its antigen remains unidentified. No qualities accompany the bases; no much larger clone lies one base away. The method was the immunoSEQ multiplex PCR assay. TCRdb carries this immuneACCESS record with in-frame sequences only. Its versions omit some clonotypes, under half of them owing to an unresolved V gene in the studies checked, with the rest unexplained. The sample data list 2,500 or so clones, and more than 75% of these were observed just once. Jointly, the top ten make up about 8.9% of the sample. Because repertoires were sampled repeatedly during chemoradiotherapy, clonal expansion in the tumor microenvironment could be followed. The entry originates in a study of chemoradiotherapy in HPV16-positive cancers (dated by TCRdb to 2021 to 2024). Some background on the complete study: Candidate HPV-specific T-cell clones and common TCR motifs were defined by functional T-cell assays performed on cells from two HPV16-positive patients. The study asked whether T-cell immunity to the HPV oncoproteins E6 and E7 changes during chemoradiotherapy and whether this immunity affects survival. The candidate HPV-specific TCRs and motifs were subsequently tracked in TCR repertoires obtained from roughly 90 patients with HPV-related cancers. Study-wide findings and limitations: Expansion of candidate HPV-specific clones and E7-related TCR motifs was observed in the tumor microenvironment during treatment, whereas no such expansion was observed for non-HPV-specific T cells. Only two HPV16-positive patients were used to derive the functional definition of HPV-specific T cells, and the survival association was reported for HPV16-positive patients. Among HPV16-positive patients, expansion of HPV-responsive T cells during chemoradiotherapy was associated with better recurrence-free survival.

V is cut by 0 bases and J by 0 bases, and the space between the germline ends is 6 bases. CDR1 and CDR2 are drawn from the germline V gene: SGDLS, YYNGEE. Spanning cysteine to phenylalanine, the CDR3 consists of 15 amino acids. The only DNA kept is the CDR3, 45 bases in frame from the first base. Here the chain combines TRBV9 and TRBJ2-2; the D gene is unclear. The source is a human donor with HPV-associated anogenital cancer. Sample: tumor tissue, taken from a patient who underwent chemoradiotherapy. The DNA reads TGTGCCAGCAGCGTAGACGCCGCGAACACCGGGGAGCTGTTTTTT. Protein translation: CASSVDAANTGELFF.